The 17 T cell receptor beta chains given below trace back to one sample, sequenced in a study of cytomegalovirus exposure and HLA in healthy donors. The PCR was carried out with 60 Vbeta primers and 13 Jbeta primers. TCRdb keeps only in-frame clones here, not all; method: immunoSEQ multiplex PCR. This sample has 210,000 or so clones, with about four fifths found just once. The source material was PBMCs. These receptors originate from a woman aged 50 to 65 in good health and CMV-seropositive.

The chain employs TRBV6-1 and TRBJ2-7; D ambiguous. Trimming shortened V by 2 bases and J by 1 base, and 6 bases separated the two germline ends. Germline CDR1 MNHNS, CDR2 SASEGT. The CDR3 covers 13 residues. The CDR3: CASSELPSYEQYF. In nucleotides, the CDR3 is TGTGCCAGCAGTGAACTACCGTCCTACGAGCAGTACTTC.

This rearrangement joins TRBV5-4 to TRBJ2-5, with D maybe TRBD1 (6 bases). The CDR3 contains 18 residues. V dropped 4 bases and J dropped 5 bases, with 27 bases sitting between them. Germline CDR1 reads SGHNT; CDR2 reads YYREEE (reference sequence). The CDR3 reads CASSTSDLQGGRGETQYF. CDR3 nucleotides: TGTGCCAGCAGCACGTCCGATCTACAGGGCGGAAGAGGGGAGACCCAGTACTTC.

V gene TRBV30 combines with J gene TRBJ2-5; D is perhaps TRBD1 (5 bases). The CDR3 has 11 amino acids. Germline-derived CDR1 and CDR2 are GTSNPN and SVGIG (reference sequence). Deletions cut 2 bases from V and 7 bases from J, with 8 bases between. The CDR3 region is CAWSSGATQYF. The CDR3 bases are TGTGCCTGGAGTTCTGGGGCGACCCAGTACTTC.

The chain recombines TRBV7-2 with TRBJ1-4, with 7 bases fitting TRBD1. This CDR3 spans 16 amino acids. CDR1 and CDR2 (germline): SGHTA, FQGNSA. Trimming removed 5 bases from V and 4 bases from J; junction bases left unmatched: 10. The CDR3 loop reads CASSGDLAGGNEKLFF. The DNA for the CDR3 is TGTGCCAGCAGCGGTGATTTGGCAGGGGGTAATGAAAAACTGTTTTTT.

A remark on this clone: One end of the junction is discordant with germline, which a read error may explain. The chain carries TRBV7-9 and TRBJ1-1; D uncertain. The CDR3 is made up of 15 amino acids. CDR1 is SEHNR and CDR2 is FQNEAQ in the germline V gene (reference sequence). CDR3 region: CSSSSPDWLRREAFF. The CDR3 coding sequence is TGTTCCAGCAGCTCCCCCGACTGGTTACGGCGGGAAGCTTTCTTT.

The chain combines TRBV19 with TRBJ1-1, with D unclear. V was cut by 5 bases and J by 10 bases, with 14 bases left in between. The CDR3 loop spans 12 amino acids. From germline, CDR1 is LNHDA and CDR2 SQIVND (reference sequence). CDR3 nucleotides: TGTGCCAGTAGTGGAGGATCGGGGAGAGCTTTCTTT. It codes for CASSGGSGRAFF.

This sequence joins TRBV20-1 and TRBJ2-7, with D possibly matching TRBD2 (6 bases). From germline, CDR1 is DFQATT and CDR2 SNEGSKA (reference sequence). The CDR3 is 11 amino acids. V was trimmed by 3 bases and J by 5 bases, leaving 8 bases between them. The CDR3 sequence is CSAREGHEQYF. The CDR3 DNA is TGCAGTGCTAGGGAGGGTCACGAGCAGTACTTC.

V usage is TRBV2 and J usage is TRBJ1-4; the D gene is possibly TRBD1 (5 bases). The CDR3 contains 14 residues. The V gene lost 6 bases and the J gene lost 6 bases, with 14 bases spanning the gap. Germline V CDR1 and CDR2: SNHLY, FYNNEI. The CDR3 DNA is TGTGCCAGCAGCGCGGACCTAGGGGATGAAAAACTGTTTTTT. It specifies CASSADLGDEKLFF.

The chain couples TRBV7-2 to TRBJ2-3; D remains ambiguous. In germline, CDR1 is SGHTA, CDR2 FQGNSA. This CDR3 region has 13 residues. V was trimmed by 3 bases and J by 6 bases, leaving 10 bases between them. The chain's CDR3 is CASSFSVSDTQYF. CDR3 coding DNA: TGTGCCAGCAGCTTTTCTGTATCGGATACGCAGTATTTT.

V and J are TRBV25-1 and TRBJ1-2; 11 bases are shared with TRBD1. J was trimmed by 8 bases and V by 3 bases; bases with no gene match: 8. Looked up from germline, CDR1 is MGHDK and CDR2 is SYGVNS. The CDR3 has 15 residues. The CDR3 region has the DNA TGTGCCAGCAGTGACACCGGGACAGGGGGGAGGGGCTACACCTTC. Residues: CASSDTGTGGRGYTF.

This chain uses TRBV5-4 with TRBJ2-2; 9 bases agree with TRBD2. The CDR3 sequence is 17 residues long. The germline V gene encodes CDR1 SGHNT and CDR2 YYREEE (reference sequence). V dropped 0 bases and J dropped 1; count of bases not matched to a gene: 4. The CDR3 DNA follows: TGTGCCAGCAGCTTGGGGCCTAGCGGGGTGAACACCGGGGAGCTGTTTTTT. It encodes CASSLGPSGVNTGELFF.

This CDR3 reads CASSSLRLKPYNEQFF. CDR3 nucleotide sequence: TGCGCCAGCAGCTCACTGAGGCTGAAACCATACAATGAGCAGTTCTTC. The chain links TRBV5-1 to TRBJ2-1; D not certain. V lost 3 bases to trimming and J lost 4 bases, with 17 bases between them. Germline V gene sequence: CDR1 SGHRS, CDR2 YFSETQ. This CDR3 contains 16 residues.

The chain combines TRBV7-3 with TRBJ1-1, with 7 bases that match TRBD1. Germline assignment: CDR1 SGHTA and CDR2 FQGTGA. Trimming removed 1 base from V and 6 bases from J; junction bases left unmatched: 5. The CDR3 consists of 14 residues. CDR3 in amino acids: CASSLRGDRAEAFF. In DNA, the CDR3 is TGTGCCAGCAGCTTAAGAGGTGACAGGGCTGAAGCTTTCTTT.

The chain carries TRBV4-3 and TRBJ1-2; 7 bases are shared with TRBD1. CDR1 LGHNA and CDR2 YSLEER come from the germline V gene. The CDR3 runs to 16 residues. J gave up 2 bases and V 4 bases, and 10 bases lay outside the gene matches. CDR3 coding DNA: TGCGCCAGCAGCCCGTACGACAGGGAATCCAACTATGGCTACACCTTC. This sequence encodes CASSPYDRESNYGYTF.

The rearrangement joins TRBV6-1 to TRBJ1-1; D uncertain. Per the germline V gene, CDR1 is MNHNS and CDR2 is SASEGT. Trimming took 3 bases from V and 1 from J, leaving 6 bases between them. This CDR3 is built from 13 residues. The DNA of the CDR3 is TGTGCCAGCAGTGACGTCAGGAACACTGAAGCTTTCTTT. It yields the protein CASSDVRNTEAFF.

The J gene is TRBJ2-1, the V gene TRBV6-6; 12 positions match TRBD1. The CDR3 spans 15 residues. The V gene's germline CDR1 is MNHNY and CDR2 SVGAGI (reference sequence). Unmatched junction bases numbered 6, after V lost 6 bases and J lost 6 bases. This CDR3 reads CASSLPGQGANEQFF. Written as DNA, the CDR3 is TGTGCCAGCAGCCTCCCGGGACAGGGGGCCAATGAGCAGTTCTTC.

The chain employs TRBV6-5 and TRBJ1-5; 10 positions match TRBD1. From germline, CDR1 is MNHEY and CDR2 SVGAGI. V shed 7 bases and J 3 bases; nucleotides not matched to a gene: 6. The CDR3 totals 15 residues. The CDR3 DNA reads TGTGCCAGCACCCCGGACAGGGGGTCCAATCAGCCCCAGCATTTT. Protein product: CASTPDRGSNQPQHF.